A selection of T cell receptor beta chains follows, all from one sample in a study of blood T cell repertoires in COVID-19. The table came from immunoSEQ multiplex PCR; TCRdb's copy has only in-frame clones and leaves some out. The sample shows roughly 130,000 clones, approximately 80% of them seen only once. The sequenced sample consisted of peripheral blood. These receptors were collected from a woman between 45 and 65 years old with acute or convalescent COVID-19. Both conserved end residues are part of each CDR3. The order of the fields is V gene, D gene, clone size, J gene, CDR3 DNA, CDR3 protein. D genes are given only for firm matches. A clone size is listed for some rows: how often the clone was seen (once, few, many), or a class if it is expanded.

v_gene: TRBV30
d_gene: NA
abundance: NA
j_gene: TRBJ1-5
CDR3nt: TGTGCCTGGAGTGGAACAGGGCAACAGCCCCAGCATTTT
CDR3aa: CAWSGTGQQPQHF

v_gene: TRBV5-4
d_gene: TRBD1
abundance: NA
j_gene: TRBJ2-2
CDR3nt: TGTGCCAGCAGCACGGGACAGGAGTTACCCGGGGAGCTGTTTTTT
CDR3aa: CASSTGQELPGELFF

v_gene: TRBV2
d_gene: NA
abundance: NA
j_gene: TRBJ2-1
CDR3nt: TGTGCCAGCAGGGGCTATGAGCAGTTCTTC
CDR3aa: CASRGYEQFF

v_gene: TRBV24-1
d_gene: NA
abundance: NA
j_gene: TRBJ2-3
CDR3nt: TGTGCCACCAGTGATACACAGGACAGCACAGATACGCAGTATTTT
CDR3aa: CATSDTQDSTDTQYF

v_gene: TRBV6-5
d_gene: NA
abundance: once
j_gene: TRBJ1-2
CDR3nt: TGTGCCAGCAGTTACTCCGCAGGGGCTAACTATGGCTACACCTTC
CDR3aa: CASSYSAGANYGYTF

v_gene: TRBV2
d_gene: NA
abundance: NA
j_gene: TRBJ2-3
CDR3nt: TGTGCCACCCAAGAGGAATCAAGGACAGATACGCAGTATTTT
CDR3aa: CATQEESRTDTQYF

v_gene: TRBV25-1
d_gene: NA
abundance: NA
j_gene: TRBJ1-2
CDR3nt: TGTGCCAGCAGTGAATCTCGGGCCAACAGGAACTATGGCTACACCTTC
CDR3aa: CASSESRANRNYGYTF

v_gene: TRBV15
d_gene: NA
abundance: NA
j_gene: TRBJ2-7
CDR3nt: TGTGCCACCAGCAGATGGTCAGACTCCTACGAGCAGTACTTC
CDR3aa: CATSRWSDSYEQYF

v_gene: TRBV5-6
d_gene: TRBD1
abundance: NA
j_gene: TRBJ2-5
CDR3nt: TGTGCCAGCAGCCGAGGACAGGGGCAAGAGACCCAGTACTTC
CDR3aa: CASSRGQGQETQYF

v_gene: TRBV18
d_gene: NA
abundance: NA
j_gene: TRBJ1-4
CDR3nt: TGTGCCAGCTCACCCTTCGACGGGGGTACTAATGAAAAACTGTTTTTT
CDR3aa: CASSPFDGGTNEKLFF

v_gene: TRBV6-5
d_gene: TRBD1
abundance: NA
j_gene: TRBJ1-3
CDR3nt: TGTGCCAGCAGCAACCCGACAGGGTCTGGAAACACCATATATTTT
CDR3aa: CASSNPTGSGNTIYF

v_gene: TRBV30
d_gene: NA
abundance: NA
j_gene: TRBJ2-6
CDR3nt: TGTGCCTGGGTGCGCTCTGGGGCCAACGTCCTGACTTTC
CDR3aa: CAWVRSGANVLTF

v_gene: TRBV28
d_gene: NA
abundance: NA
j_gene: TRBJ2-7
CDR3nt: TGTGCCTACTCACCGGCGGGGGCCTCCACCTACGAGCAGTACTTC
CDR3aa: CAYSPAGASTYEQYF

v_gene: TRBV6-5
d_gene: TRBD1
abundance: NA
j_gene: TRBJ1-1
CDR3nt: TGTGCCAGCAGTTACAGGCACAGGGGTCCCACTGAAGCTTTCTTT
CDR3aa: CASSYRHRGPTEAFF

v_gene: TRBV12-5
d_gene: NA
abundance: NA
j_gene: TRBJ2-1
CDR3nt: TGTGCTAGTGGTTCGGGGAGTTCGCCTTACGATGAGCAGTTCTTC
CDR3aa: CASGSGSSPYDEQFF

v_gene: TRBV19
d_gene: TRBD2
abundance: NA
j_gene: TRBJ2-1
CDR3nt: TGTGCCAGTAGTATAGTAGGGCTGACTAGCGGGGGGGCTAATGAGCAGTTCTTC
CDR3aa: CASSIVGLTSGGANEQFF

v_gene: TRBV6-1
d_gene: TRBD2
abundance: NA
j_gene: TRBJ2-1
CDR3nt: TGTGCCAGCAGTGAAATAAGTAGGGTAGCGGGGGGTGGGAATGAGCAGTTCTTC
CDR3aa: CASSEISRVAGGGNEQFF

v_gene: TRBV30
d_gene: NA
abundance: NA
j_gene: TRBJ2-1
CDR3nt: TGTGCCTGGAGTACCCAGGGAAATGAGCAGTTCTTC
CDR3aa: CAWSTQGNEQFF

v_gene: TRBV25-1
d_gene: TRBD1
abundance: NA
j_gene: TRBJ1-3
CDR3nt: TGTGCCAGCAGTGAAGTGAGGACAGGGGGTGGAAACACCATATATTTT
CDR3aa: CASSEVRTGGGNTIYF

v_gene: TRBV25-1
d_gene: NA
abundance: NA
j_gene: TRBJ1-4
CDR3nt: TGTGCCAGCAGTGACACCGGGGAGTTAAATGAAAAACTGTTTTTT
CDR3aa: CASSDTGELNEKLFF

v_gene: TRBV19
d_gene: NA
abundance: few
j_gene: TRBJ1-5
CDR3nt: TGTGCCAGTAGTACCCCCAGGGGCCCACGGGGTCAGCCCCAGCATTTT
CDR3aa: CASSTPRGPRGQPQHF

v_gene: TRBV24-1
d_gene: TRBD1
abundance: NA
j_gene: TRBJ2-3
CDR3nt: TGTGCCACCAGTGATTTCAGGGGGCATACGCAGTATTTT
CDR3aa: CATSDFRGHTQYF

v_gene: TRBV5-1
d_gene: NA
abundance: few
j_gene: TRBJ1-6
CDR3nt: TGCGCCAGCAGCTTGACCGAGGGGGATCATTCACCCCTCCACTTT
CDR3aa: CASSLTEGDHSPLHF

v_gene: TRBV5-5
d_gene: NA
abundance: NA
j_gene: TRBJ1-6
CDR3nt: TGTGCCAGCAGTCCAAGGCGGCAGATCAATTCACCCCTCCACTTT
CDR3aa: CASSPRRQINSPLHF

v_gene: TRBV10-3
d_gene: TRBD1
abundance: NA
j_gene: TRBJ1-2
CDR3nt: TGTGCCATCAGTCAACAGGGGGGGAAAGGCTACACCTTC
CDR3aa: CAISQQGGKGYTF

v_gene: TRBV10-3
d_gene: NA
abundance: NA
j_gene: TRBJ2-6
CDR3nt: TGTGCCATCAGTGGGGGGACCGCGGGGGCAATCTCTGGGGCCAACGTCCTGACTTTC
CDR3aa: CAISGGTAGAISGANVLTF

v_gene: TRBV7-2
d_gene: NA
abundance: NA
j_gene: TRBJ1-2
CDR3nt: TGTGCCAGCAGCCCTAATCCGATACTTGGCTATGGCTACACCTTC
CDR3aa: CASSPNPILGYGYTF

v_gene: TRBV3-1/TRBV3-2
d_gene: TRBD2
abundance: few
j_gene: TRBJ2-7
CDR3nt: TGTGCCAGCAGCTCTGGGACTAGCGGGGGTGCGTACGAGCAGTACTTC
CDR3aa: CASSSGTSGGAYEQYF

v_gene: TRBV7-8
d_gene: NA
abundance: NA
j_gene: TRBJ2-1
CDR3nt: TGTGCCAGCAGCTCCGGTCTACTGGTGCGGTACAATGAGCAGTTCTTC
CDR3aa: CASSSGLLVRYNEQFF

v_gene: TRBV5-1
d_gene: NA
abundance: NA
j_gene: TRBJ2-1
CDR3nt: TGCGCCAGCAGTCCCCAGGGCCAGCTCTCGGGTGAGCAGTTCTTC
CDR3aa: CASSPQGQLSGEQFF